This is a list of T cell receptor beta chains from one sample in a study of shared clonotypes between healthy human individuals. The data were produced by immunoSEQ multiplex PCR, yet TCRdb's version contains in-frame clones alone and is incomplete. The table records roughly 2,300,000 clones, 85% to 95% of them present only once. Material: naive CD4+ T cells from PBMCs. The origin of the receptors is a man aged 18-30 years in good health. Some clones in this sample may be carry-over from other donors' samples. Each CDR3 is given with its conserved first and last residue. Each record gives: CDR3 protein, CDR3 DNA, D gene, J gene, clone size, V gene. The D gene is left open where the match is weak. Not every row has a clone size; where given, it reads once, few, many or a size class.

CDR3: CASSVGERDHPYEQYF; DNA: TGTGCCAGCAGCGTAGGGGAGCGGGACCACCCCTACGAGCAGTACTTC; D: TRBD2; J: TRBJ2-7; size: NA; V: TRBV9
CDR3: CASSQTPGQGDNTEAFF; DNA: TGTGCCAGCAGCCAGACTCCGGGACAGGGGGATAACACTGAAGCTTTCTTT; D: TRBD1; J: TRBJ1-1; size: NA; V: TRBV14
CDR3: CASSQVAGHDTGELFF; DNA: TGTGCCAGCAGCCAAGTGGCGGGGCACGACACCGGGGAGCTGTTTTTT; D: NA; J: TRBJ2-2; size: NA; V: TRBV14
CDR3: CASSVRRSNQPQHF; DNA: TGTGCCAGCAGTGTAAGGCGTAGCAATCAGCCCCAGCATTTT; D: NA; J: TRBJ1-5; size: NA; V: TRBV27
CDR3: CASSTLAGLREQFF; DNA: TGTGCCAGTAGTACCCTAGCGGGACTTCGAGAGCAGTTCTTC; D: TRBD2; J: TRBJ2-1; size: NA; V: TRBV19
CDR3: CAWSVGLAEETQYF; DNA: TGTGCCTGGAGTGTTGGGCTAGCGGAAGAGACCCAGTACTTC; D: TRBD2; J: TRBJ2-5; size: NA; V: TRBV30
CDR3: CASRRGNEKLFF; DNA: TGTGCCAGCAGGAGGGGAAATGAAAAACTGTTTTTT; D: NA; J: TRBJ1-4; size: NA; V: TRBV6-5
CDR3: CASSPRGGLGDTQYF; DNA: TGTGCCAGCTCCCCTCGGGGGGGTCTTGGAGATACGCAGTATTTT; D: TRBD2; J: TRBJ2-3; size: NA; V: TRBV25-1
CDR3: CASSRVGLAANEQFF; DNA: TGCGCCAGCAGCCGAGTGGGACTAGCGGCCAATGAGCAGTTCTTC; D: TRBD2; J: TRBJ2-1; size: NA; V: TRBV4-3
CDR3: CASSPLGQGGNYGYTF; DNA: TGTGCCAGCAGTCCCTTGGGACAGGGGGGAAACTATGGCTACACCTTC; D: TRBD1; J: TRBJ1-2; size: NA; V: TRBV28
CDR3: CATKDRENTEAFF; DNA: TGTGCCACCAAGGACAGGGAGAACACTGAAGCTTTCTTT; D: TRBD1; J: TRBJ1-1; size: few; V: TRBV10-3
CDR3: CASSPFVTSTDTQYF; DNA: TGTGCCAGCAGCCCGTTTGTAACTAGCACAGATACGCAGTATTTT; D: NA; J: TRBJ2-3; size: NA; V: TRBV25-1
CDR3: CASKVEGRTEAFF; DNA: TGTGCCAGCAAGGTCGAAGGAAGGACTGAAGCTTTCTTT; D: NA; J: TRBJ1-1; size: once; V: TRBV6-4
CDR3: CASSPLGSGDTGELFF; DNA: TGTGCCAGCAGTCCCCTTGGTAGCGGGGACACCGGGGAGCTGTTTTTT; D: TRBD2; J: TRBJ2-2; size: NA; V: TRBV28
CDR3: CASRLQGLNQPQHF; DNA: TGTGCCAGTAGACTACAGGGCCTCAACCAGCCCCAGCATTTT; D: NA; J: TRBJ1-5; size: NA; V: TRBV19
CDR3: CASSTNTGANTQYF; DNA: TGTGCCAGCAGCACAAATACAGGGGCTAATACGCAGTATTTT; D: TRBD1; J: TRBJ2-3; size: NA; V: TRBV11-3
CDR3: CASSYPPVYGYTF; DNA: TGTGCCAGCAGCTACCCGCCCGTCTATGGCTACACCTTC; D: NA; J: TRBJ1-2; size: NA; V: TRBV28
CDR3: CASSYRSGYYEQYF; DNA: TGTGCCAGCAGTTACCGTAGCGGATACTACGAGCAGTACTTC; D: NA; J: TRBJ2-7; size: NA; V: TRBV6-5
CDR3: CASSQDRGGRRADTQYF; DNA: TGCGCCAGCAGCCAAGACCGGGGGGGCAGGCGTGCAGATACGCAGTATTTT; D: TRBD2; J: TRBJ2-3; size: NA; V: TRBV4-3
CDR3: CASSQTDRVGYEQYF; DNA: TGCGCCAGCAGCCAGACAGACAGGGTAGGATACGAGCAGTACTTC; D: TRBD1; J: TRBJ2-7; size: NA; V: TRBV4-1
CDR3: CASSLEGGETQYF; DNA: TGTGCCAGCAGTTTGGAAGGGGGAGAGACCCAGTACTTC; D: NA; J: TRBJ2-5; size: NA; V: TRBV6-6
CDR3: CAWSVGQGWNQPQHF; DNA: TGTGCCTGGAGTGTCGGACAGGGTTGGAATCAGCCCCAGCATTTT; D: TRBD1; J: TRBJ1-5; size: NA; V: TRBV30
CDR3: CSVEEFVRKTEAFF; DNA: TGCAGCGTTGAAGAATTCGTGAGAAAAACTGAAGCTTTCTTT; D: NA; J: TRBJ1-1; size: NA; V: TRBV29-1
CDR3: CASRPTGRTDTQYF; DNA: TGTGCCAGCAGGCCGACGGGGAGAACAGATACGCAGTATTTT; D: NA; J: TRBJ2-3; size: NA; V: TRBV28